This T cell receptor beta chain emerged from a study of blood T cell repertoires in COVID-19. Study information: COVID-19 samples collected from the United States, Italy and Spain covered acute and convalescent phases.

Germline V CDR1 and CDR2: SQVTM, ANQGSEA. The CDR3 is 15 amino acids. V lost 3 bases and J 4 bases, leaving 18 bases between the germline ends. Original processing notes: It was from reference gene primer amplification that nucleated cell counts were estimated. Assay: immunoSEQ multiplex PCR; the TCRdb copy retains only in-frame clones and omits some. V and J calls and clone size come straight from that table; D and trimming were deduced from the DNA. The table records tens of thousands of clones, around 90% of them present only once. Sequenced input: peripheral blood. The chain employs TRBV29-1 and TRBJ1-2; D gene uncertain. The receptor's source is a woman at least 80 years old with COVID-19, enrolled during active disease. The CDR3 reads CSVDFAGSLIYGYTF. The CDR3 nucleotides are TGCAGCGTTGATTTCGCGGGCAGCCTCATCTATGGCTACACCTTC. Full variable domain (remainder filled in from reference TRBV29-1 and TRBJ1-2): SAVISQKPSRDICQRGTSLTIQCQVDSQVTMMFWYRQQPGQSLTLIATANQGSEATYESGFVIDKFPISRPNLTFSTLTVSNMSPEDSSIYLCSVDFAGSLIYGYTFGSGTRLTVV.